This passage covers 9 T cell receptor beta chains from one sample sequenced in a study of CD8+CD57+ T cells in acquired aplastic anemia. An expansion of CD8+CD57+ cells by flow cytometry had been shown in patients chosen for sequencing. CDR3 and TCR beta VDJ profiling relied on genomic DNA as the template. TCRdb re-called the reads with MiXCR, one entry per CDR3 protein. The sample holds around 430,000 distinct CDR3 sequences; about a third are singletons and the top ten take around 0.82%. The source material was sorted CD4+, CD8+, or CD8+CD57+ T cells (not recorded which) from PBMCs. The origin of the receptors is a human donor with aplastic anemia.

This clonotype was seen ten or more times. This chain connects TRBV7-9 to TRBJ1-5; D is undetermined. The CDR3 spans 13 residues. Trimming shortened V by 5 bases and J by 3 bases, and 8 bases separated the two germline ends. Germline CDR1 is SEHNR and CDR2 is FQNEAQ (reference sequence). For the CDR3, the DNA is TGTGCCAGCAGCCAGCGGGACAATCAGCCCCAGCATTTT. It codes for CASSQRDNQPQHF. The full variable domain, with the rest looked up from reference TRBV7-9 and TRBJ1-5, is DTGVSQNPRHKITKRGQNVTFRCDPISEHNRLYWYRQTLGQGPEFLTYFQNEAQLEKSRLLSDRFSAERPKGSFSTLEIQRTEQGDSAMYLCASSQRDNQPQHFGDGTRLSIL.

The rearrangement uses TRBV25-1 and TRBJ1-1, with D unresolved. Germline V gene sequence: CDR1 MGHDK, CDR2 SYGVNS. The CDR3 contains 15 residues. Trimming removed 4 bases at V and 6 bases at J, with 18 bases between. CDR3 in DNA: TGTGCCAGCAGTGGAGCCCTGACACCGGTTGCTGAAGCTTTCTTT. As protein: CASSGALTPVAEAFF.

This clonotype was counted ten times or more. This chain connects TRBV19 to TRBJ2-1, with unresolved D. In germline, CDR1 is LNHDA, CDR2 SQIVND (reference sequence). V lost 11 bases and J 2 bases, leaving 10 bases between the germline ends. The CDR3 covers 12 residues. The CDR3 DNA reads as TGTGCCTCCGGCCGGACCTACAATGAGCAGTTCTTC. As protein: CASGRTYNEQFF.

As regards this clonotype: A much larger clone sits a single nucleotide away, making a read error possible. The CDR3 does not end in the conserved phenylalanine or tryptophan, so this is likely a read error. CDR3 in amino acids: CASSLGGKLFS. The CDR3 nucleotides are TGTGCCAGTAGCCTGGGAGGAAAACTGTTTTCT. V and J are TRBV19 and TRBJ1-4; D remains unclear. The germline gives CDR1 LNHDA, CDR2 SQIVND (reference sequence). The CDR3 consists of 11 residues. V lost 6 bases and J 10 bases, leaving 9 bases between the germline ends.

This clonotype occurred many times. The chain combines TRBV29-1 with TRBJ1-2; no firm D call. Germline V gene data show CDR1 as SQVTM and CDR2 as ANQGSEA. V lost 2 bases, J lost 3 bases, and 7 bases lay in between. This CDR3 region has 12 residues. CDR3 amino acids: CSVERTDYGYTF. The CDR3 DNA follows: TGCAGCGTTGAAAGGACGGACTATGGCTACACCTTC.

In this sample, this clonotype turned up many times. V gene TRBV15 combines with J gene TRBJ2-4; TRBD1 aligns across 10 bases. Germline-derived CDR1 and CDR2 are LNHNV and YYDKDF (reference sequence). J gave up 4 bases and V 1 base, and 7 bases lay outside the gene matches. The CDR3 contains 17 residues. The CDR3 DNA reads TGTGCCACCAGCAGAGGCTTTATGGACAGGGGGAAAAACATTCAGTACTTC. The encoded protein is CATSRGFMDRGKNIQYF.

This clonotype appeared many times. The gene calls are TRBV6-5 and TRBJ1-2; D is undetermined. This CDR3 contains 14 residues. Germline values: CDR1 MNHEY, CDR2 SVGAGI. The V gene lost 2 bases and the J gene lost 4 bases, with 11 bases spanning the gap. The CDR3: CASSYRTDIYGYTF. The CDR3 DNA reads TGTGCCAGCAGTTACAGGACTGACATCTATGGCTACACCTTC.

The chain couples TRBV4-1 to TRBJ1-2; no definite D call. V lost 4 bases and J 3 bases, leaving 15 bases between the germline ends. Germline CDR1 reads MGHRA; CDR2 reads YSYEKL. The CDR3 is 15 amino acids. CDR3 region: CASSLTGPKDYGYTF. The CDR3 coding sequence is TGCGCCAGCAGCCTAACCGGGCCGAAGGACTATGGCTACACCTTC.

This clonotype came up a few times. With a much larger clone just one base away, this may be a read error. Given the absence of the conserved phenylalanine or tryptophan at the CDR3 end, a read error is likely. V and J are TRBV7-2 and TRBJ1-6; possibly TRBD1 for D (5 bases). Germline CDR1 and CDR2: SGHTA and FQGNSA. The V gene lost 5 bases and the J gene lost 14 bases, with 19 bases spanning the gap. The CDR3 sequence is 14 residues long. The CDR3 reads CASSRMGPSESLHV. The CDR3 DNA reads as TGTGCCAGCAGCCGGATGGGGCCCTCGGAATCCCTCCACGTT.